This T cell receptor beta chain was documented in a study of blood T cell repertoires in COVID-19. Study context: T cells, B-cell-depleted T cells, or PBMCs supplied cDNA or gDNA.

This CDR3 contains 14 residues. V was pared by 8 bases and J by 7 bases, with 11 bases of the junction left unmatched. Germline loops: CDR1 GTSNPN, CDR2 SVGIG (reference sequence). Original processing methods: Reference gene primer amplification gave estimated nucleated cell counts. Only in-frame clones appear in the TCRdb table, and some are missing; sequencing was by immunoSEQ multiplex PCR. V, J and clone size are taken as reported in that table, and D and trimming were inferred from the DNA itself. The profile shows tens of thousands of clones, around four fifths of them singletons. This TCR came from a human donor in a cohort sampled during active COVID-19. The chain recombines TRBV30 with TRBJ1-6; 7 bases match TRBD1. Material: peripheral blood. CDR3 sequence reads: CAALAGTENSPLHF. The CDR3 nucleotides read TGTGCCGCTCTAGCCGGGACAGAGAATTCACCCCTCCACTTT.